This T cell receptor beta chain was retrieved from a study of prognosis after radiotherapy for stage I lung cancer. The length of the CDR3 is 15 residues. Deletions cut 7 bases from V and 4 bases from J, with 17 bases between. CDR1 is MNHNS and CDR2 is SASEGT in the germline V gene. This clonotype appeared once. No antigen is known for it. It was by two-round multiplex PCR that TCR beta CDR3 was amplified from genomic DNA. Individual primers that were specific to each TRBV and TRBJ gene served in first-round PCR. TCRdb reanalysed the multiplex PCR reads using MiXCR and keeps one entry per CDR3 protein. The sample includes nearly 35,000 distinct CDR3 sequences, around 30% of them seen just once. Study-wide results and caveats: Patients who went on to get distant metastases had lower Shannon entropy after stereotactic body radiation therapy.

The TCR comes from a donor aged 50 or older with non-small cell lung cancer. The rearrangement joins TRBV6-1 to TRBJ1-3; no firm D call. Material: PBMCs, obtained before or after stereotactic body radiation therapy (not recorded which). The CDR3 reads CASISGRLRGNTIYF. The CDR3 DNA sequence: TGTGCCAGCATTTCAGGACGCCTAAGGGGAAACACCATATATTTT.